The clone carrying this T cell receptor beta chain was seen only once. Antigen specificity is unknown. T cell subsets were isolated with antibody-coated magnetic beads. The sample belongs to a study of relationships among human T cell subsets. General observations from the study: Many CDR3s were shared across Th1, Th2 and regulatory subsets. Two pan T samples, processed alongside pan B cells, lack T cell counts.

Semiquantitative ARM-PCR amplified T cell receptor alpha and beta CDR3 regions from mRNA. ARM-PCR used tagged nested gene-specific primers, then communal superprimers for exponential amplification. Exonuclease cleared nested primers, then first-round products were reamplified. A single record per CDR3 protein comes from TCRdb applying MiXCR to the multiplex PCR reads. The repertoire holds over 13,000 distinct CDR3 sequences, with around 62% as singletons. This clonotype originated in a man between 35 and 55 years old in good health. The sample taken for sequencing was total T cells sorted from blood.

CDR3 DNA: TGCGCCAGCAGTAAACTCGGAGGGACAGGGATCAATGAGCAGTTCTTC. Amino acids: CASSKLGGTGINEQFF. This sequence joins TRBV4-1 and TRBJ2-1; 9 bases match TRBD1. The CDR3 loop spans 16 amino acids. CDR1 MGHRA and CDR2 YSYEKL come from the germline V gene. The trim removed 6 bases at V and 6 bases at J, leaving 12 bases unmatched.